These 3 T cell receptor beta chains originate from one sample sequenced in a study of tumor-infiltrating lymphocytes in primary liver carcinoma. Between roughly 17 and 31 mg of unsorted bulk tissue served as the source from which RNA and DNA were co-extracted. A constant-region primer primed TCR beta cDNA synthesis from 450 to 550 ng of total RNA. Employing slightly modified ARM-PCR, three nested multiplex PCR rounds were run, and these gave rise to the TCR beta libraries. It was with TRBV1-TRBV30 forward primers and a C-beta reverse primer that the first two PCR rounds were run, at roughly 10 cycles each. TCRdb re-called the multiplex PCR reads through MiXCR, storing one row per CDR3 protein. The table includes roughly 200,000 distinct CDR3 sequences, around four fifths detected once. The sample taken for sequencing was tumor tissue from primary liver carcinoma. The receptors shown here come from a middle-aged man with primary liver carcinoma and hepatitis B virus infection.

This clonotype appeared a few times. The CDR3 loop is CASSQGGRGRDTEAFF. The DNA of the CDR3 is TGCGCCAGCAGCCAAGGCGGCAGGGGAAGGGACACTGAAGCTTTCTTT. This chain connects TRBV4-1 to TRBJ1-1; D may be TRBD1 (6 bases). Trimming removed 1 base at V and 3 bases at J, with 15 bases between. The CDR3 is 16 residues long. Germline V gene sequence: CDR1 MGHRA, CDR2 YSYEKL.

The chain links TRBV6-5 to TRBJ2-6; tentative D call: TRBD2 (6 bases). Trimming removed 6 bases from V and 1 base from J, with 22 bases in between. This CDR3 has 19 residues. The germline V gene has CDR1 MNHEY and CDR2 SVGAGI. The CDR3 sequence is CASSQPWAGPLSGANVLTF. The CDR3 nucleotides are TGTGCCAGCAGCCAACCATGGGCGGGGCCCTTATCTGGGGCCAACGTCCTGACTTTC.

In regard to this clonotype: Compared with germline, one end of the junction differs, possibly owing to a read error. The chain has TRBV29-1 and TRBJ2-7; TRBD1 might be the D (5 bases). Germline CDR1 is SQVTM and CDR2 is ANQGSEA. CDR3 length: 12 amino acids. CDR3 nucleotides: TGCAGCGTGCTGATAGGGGCCCACGAGCAGTATTTC. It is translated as CSVLIGAHEQYF.